In this sample, the clone carrying this TCR beta chain turned up once. Recruited during active infection, patients (from Seattle) were subsequently followed longitudinally. V lost 7 bases, J lost 13 bases, and 7 bases stayed unmatched. Germline CDR1 reads SGDLS; CDR2 reads YYNGEE. This CDR3 region has 10 residues. The data originate from a study of blood T cell repertoires in COVID-19. The wider study: In each case, the material was cDNA or gDNA derived from T cells, B-cell-depleted T cells, or PBMCs.

In the authors' methods: Amplification of reference gene primers was used by the study to estimate nucleated cell counts. Sequencing used immunoSEQ multiplex PCR; TCRdb keeps in-frame clones, though not all of them. V and J calls and clone size are as listed in that table; D and trimming were resolved from the DNA. This sample yields approximately 530,000 clones, of which less than 90% are seen a single time; around 8% belongs to the top ten. The rearrangement uses TRBV9 and TRBJ2-5; 7 bases agree with TRBD1. This clonotype was obtained from a woman aged 50 to 60 with COVID-19, enrolled during active disease. The sequencing input was peripheral blood. CDR3 in DNA: TGTGCCAGCGGGGACAGTCCCTCGTACTTC. Encoded protein: CASGDSPSYF.